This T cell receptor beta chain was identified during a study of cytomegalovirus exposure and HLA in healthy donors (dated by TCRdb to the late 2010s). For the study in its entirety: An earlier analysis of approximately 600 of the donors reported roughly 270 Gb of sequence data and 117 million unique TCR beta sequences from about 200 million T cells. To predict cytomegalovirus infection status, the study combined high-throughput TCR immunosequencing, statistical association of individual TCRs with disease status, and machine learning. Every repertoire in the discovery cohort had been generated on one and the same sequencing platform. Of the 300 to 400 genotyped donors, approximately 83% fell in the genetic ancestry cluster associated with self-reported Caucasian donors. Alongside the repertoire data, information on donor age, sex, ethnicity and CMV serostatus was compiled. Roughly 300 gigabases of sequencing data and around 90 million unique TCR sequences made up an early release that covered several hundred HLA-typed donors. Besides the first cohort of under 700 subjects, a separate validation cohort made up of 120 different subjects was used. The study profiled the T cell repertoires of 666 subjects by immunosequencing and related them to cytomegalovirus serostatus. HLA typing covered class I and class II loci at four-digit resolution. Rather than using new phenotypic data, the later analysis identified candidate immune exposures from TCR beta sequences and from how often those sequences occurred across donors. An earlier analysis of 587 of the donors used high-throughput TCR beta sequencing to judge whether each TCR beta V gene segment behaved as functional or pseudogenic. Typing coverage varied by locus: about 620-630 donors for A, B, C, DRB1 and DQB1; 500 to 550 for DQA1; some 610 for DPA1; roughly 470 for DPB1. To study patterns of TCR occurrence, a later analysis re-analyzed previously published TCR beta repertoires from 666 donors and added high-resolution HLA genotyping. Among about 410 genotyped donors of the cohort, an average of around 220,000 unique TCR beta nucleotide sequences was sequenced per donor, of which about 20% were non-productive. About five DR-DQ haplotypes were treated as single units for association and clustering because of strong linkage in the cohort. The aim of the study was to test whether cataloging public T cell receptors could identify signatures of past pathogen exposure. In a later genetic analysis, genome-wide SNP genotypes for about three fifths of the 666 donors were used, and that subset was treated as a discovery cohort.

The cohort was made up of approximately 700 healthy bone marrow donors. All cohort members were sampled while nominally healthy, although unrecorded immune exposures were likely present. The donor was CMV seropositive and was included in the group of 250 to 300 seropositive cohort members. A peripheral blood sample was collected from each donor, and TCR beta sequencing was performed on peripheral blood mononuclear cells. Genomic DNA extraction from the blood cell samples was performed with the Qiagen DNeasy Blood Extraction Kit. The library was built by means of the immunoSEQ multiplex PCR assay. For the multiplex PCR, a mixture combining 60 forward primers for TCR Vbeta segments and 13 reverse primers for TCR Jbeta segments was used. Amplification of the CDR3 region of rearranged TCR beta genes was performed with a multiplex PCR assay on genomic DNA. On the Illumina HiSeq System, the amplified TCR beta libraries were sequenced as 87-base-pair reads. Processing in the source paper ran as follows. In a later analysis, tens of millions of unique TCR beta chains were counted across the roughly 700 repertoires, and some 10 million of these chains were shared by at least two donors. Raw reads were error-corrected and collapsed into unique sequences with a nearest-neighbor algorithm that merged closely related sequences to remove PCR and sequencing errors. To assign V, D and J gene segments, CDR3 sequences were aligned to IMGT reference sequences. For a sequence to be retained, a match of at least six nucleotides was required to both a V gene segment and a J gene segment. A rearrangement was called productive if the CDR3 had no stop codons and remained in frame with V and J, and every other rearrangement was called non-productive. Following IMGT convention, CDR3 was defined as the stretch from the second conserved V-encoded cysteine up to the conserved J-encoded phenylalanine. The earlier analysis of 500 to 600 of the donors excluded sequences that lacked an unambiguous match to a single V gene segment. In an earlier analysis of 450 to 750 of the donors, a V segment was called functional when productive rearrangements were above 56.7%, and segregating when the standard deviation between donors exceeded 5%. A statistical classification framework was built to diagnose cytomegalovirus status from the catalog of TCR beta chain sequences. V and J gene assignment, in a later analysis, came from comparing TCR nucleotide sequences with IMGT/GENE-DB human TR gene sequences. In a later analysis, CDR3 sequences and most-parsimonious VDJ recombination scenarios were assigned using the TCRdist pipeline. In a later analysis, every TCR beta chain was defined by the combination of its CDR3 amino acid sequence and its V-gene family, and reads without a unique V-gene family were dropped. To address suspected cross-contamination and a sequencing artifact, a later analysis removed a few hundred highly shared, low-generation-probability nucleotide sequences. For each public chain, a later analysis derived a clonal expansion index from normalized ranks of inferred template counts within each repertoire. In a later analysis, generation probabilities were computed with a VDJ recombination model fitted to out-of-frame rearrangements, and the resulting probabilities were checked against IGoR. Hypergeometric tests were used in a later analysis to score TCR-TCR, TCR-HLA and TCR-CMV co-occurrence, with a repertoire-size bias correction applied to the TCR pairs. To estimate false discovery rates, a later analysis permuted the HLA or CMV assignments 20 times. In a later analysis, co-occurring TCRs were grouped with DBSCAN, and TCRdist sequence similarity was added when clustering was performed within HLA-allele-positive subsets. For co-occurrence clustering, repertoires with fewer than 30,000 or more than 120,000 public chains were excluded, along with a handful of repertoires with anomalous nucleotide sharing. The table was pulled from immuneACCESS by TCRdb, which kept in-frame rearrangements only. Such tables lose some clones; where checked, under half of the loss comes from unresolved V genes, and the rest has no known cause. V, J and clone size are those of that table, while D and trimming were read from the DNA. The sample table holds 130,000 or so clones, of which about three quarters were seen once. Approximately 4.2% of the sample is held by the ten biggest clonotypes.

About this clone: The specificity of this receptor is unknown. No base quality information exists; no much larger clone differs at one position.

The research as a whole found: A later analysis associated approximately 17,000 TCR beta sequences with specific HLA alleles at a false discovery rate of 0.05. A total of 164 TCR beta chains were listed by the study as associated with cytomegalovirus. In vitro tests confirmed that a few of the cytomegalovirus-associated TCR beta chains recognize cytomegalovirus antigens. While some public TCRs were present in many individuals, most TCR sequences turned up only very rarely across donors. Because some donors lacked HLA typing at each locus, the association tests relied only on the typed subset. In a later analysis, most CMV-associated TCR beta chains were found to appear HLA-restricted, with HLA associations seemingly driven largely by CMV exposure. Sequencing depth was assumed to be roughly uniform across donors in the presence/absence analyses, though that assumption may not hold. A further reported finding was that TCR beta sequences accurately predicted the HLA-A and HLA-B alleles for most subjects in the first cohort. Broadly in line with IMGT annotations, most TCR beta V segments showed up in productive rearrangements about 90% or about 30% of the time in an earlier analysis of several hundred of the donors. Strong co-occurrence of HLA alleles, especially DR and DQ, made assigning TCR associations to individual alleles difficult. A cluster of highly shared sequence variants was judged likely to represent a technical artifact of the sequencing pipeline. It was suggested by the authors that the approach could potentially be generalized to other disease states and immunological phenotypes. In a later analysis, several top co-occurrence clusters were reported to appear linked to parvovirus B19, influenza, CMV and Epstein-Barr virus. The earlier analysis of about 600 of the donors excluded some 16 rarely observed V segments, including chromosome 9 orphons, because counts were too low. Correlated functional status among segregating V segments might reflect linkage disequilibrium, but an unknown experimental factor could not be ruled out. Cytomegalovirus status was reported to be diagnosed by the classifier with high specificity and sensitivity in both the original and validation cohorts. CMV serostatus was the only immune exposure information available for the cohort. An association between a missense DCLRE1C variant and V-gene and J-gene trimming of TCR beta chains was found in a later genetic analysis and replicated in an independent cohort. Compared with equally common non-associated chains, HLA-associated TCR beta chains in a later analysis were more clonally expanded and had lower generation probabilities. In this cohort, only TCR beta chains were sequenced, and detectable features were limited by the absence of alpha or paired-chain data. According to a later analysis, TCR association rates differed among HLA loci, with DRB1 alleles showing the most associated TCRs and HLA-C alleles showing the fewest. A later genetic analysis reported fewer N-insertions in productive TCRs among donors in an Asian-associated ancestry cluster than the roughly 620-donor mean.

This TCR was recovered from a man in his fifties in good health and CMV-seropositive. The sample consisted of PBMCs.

The CDR3 corresponds to CASSLDRSSEKLFF. The DNA sequence follows: TGTGCCAGCAGCTTGGACAGATCTAGTGAAAAACTGTTTTTT. The rearrangement combines TRBV7-9 with TRBJ1-4; TRBD1 is possibly the D segment (6 matching bases). The CDR3 runs 14 residues from the cysteine to the phenylalanine. CDR3 DNA only is kept here, 42 bases in frame from base 1. CDR1 SEHNR and CDR2 FQNEAQ were looked up in the germline V gene (reference sequence). V sheds 3 bases and J sheds 7 bases, leaving 12 bases between their ends. This CDR3, with the reference TRBV7-9 and TRBJ1-4 proteins standing in past its ends, gives the full variable domain DTGVSQNPRHKITKRGQNVTFRCDPISEHNRLYWYRQTLGQGPEFLTYFQNEAQLEKSRLLSDRFSAERPKGSFSTLEIQRTEQGDSAMYLCASSLDRSSEKLFFGSGTQLSVL.